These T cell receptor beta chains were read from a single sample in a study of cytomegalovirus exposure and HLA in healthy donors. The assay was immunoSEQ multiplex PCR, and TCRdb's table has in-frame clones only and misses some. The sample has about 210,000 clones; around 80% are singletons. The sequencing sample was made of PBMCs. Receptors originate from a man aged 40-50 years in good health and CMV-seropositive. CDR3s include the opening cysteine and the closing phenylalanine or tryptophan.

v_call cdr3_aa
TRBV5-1 CASSLAAGGVTNEKLFF
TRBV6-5 CASSLNSLNTEAFF
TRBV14 CASSHYRTTGANVLTF
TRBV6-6 CASSYSDRSWGYTF
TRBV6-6 CASSSHDRGTNYGYTF
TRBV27 CASSLSAGALNTEAFF
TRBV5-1 CASSSGLAGFQETQYF
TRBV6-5 CASSPGQGNSPLHF
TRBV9 CASSPGQATYGYTF
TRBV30 CAWSGGYYGYTF
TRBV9 CASSGQGTNEKLFF
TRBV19 CASSSWDRANTEAFF
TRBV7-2 CASSPTRGTGTPKTQYF
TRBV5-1 CASSITANTGELFF
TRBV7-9 CASSPRGQENEKLFF
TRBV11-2 CASSLGPSGANVLTF
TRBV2 CASPDGETQYF
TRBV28 CASSGPGQGASGYTF
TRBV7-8 CASILDSRNEQFF
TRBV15 CATRPTSGSYEQFF
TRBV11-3 CASATGANQPQHF
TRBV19 CASTSSRRYSNQPQHF
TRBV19 CARGQWSRANVLTF
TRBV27 CASSSGQAKVNNQPQHF
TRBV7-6 CASSFGLGLDEQYF
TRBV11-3 CASSYGSGSHEQFF
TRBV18 CASSTQTAHTEAFF
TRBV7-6 CASSLTGTPSNEQFF
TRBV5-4 CASSHPGGNEQFF
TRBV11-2 CASSPNRVGGEQFF
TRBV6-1 CASSEAATSFIPYEQYF
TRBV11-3 CASSFRDRGGYTF
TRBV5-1 CASSPRGQGSTGELFF
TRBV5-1 CASRWTGGYEQYF
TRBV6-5 CASRRGHEQYF
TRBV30 CAWRGADTQYF
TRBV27 CATRWSSGSTDTQYF
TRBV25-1 CASRATGPYEQYF
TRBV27 CASSLPGLAGEVGEQFF
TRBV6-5 CASSYSTGQGRGYTF
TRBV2 CASRDREAEQFF
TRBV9 CASSSRRQGPSGANVLTF
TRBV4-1 CASSQVQRNNQPQHF
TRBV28 CASSPGGAQKDTQYF
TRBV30 CAWSIQINYGYTF
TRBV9 CASSPRTSGEDTQYF